This entry is about one TCR delta chain. The TCRdb protein, from a much larger clone, departs from this DNA's translation at residue 7, likely by read error; the protein shown derives from the DNA. V shed 1 base and J 1 base; nucleotides not matched to a gene: 9. Germline loops: CDR1 GEAIGNYY, CDR2 EKD. The CDR3 is 19 amino acids. TCRdb called clones from the reads again using CATT. The sample has about 8,300 delta-chain clones; about 1.5% are singletons. This sample stems from a study of gamma-delta chains in newborns, infants, children. Across the study: Innate gammadelta T cells reportedly expand polyclonally right after birth, driven by microbial exposure, per the title.

The sample consisted of blood. The receptor was derived from a child who was a newborn, infant or young child, either healthy, febrile or measles-vaccinated (not recorded which). The gene calls are TRDV2 and TRDJ3; 7 nucleotides agree with TRDD3. The CDR3 protein is CACDTAHWGPSWDTRQMFF. The CDR3 nucleotides read TGTGCCTGTGACACGGCCCACTGGGGACCGTCCTGGGACACCCGACAGATGTTTTTC.